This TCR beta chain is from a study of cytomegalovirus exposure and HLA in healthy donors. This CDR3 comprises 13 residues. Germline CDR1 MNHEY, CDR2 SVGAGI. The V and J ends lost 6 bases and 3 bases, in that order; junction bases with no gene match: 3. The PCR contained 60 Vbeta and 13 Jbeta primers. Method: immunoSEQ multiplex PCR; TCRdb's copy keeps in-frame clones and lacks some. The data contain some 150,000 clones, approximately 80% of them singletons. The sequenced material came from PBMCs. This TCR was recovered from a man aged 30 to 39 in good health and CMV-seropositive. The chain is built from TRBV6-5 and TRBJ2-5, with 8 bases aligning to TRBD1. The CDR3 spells CASRQGVEETQYF. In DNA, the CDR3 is TGTGCCAGCAGACAGGGGGTGGAAGAGACCCAGTACTTC.